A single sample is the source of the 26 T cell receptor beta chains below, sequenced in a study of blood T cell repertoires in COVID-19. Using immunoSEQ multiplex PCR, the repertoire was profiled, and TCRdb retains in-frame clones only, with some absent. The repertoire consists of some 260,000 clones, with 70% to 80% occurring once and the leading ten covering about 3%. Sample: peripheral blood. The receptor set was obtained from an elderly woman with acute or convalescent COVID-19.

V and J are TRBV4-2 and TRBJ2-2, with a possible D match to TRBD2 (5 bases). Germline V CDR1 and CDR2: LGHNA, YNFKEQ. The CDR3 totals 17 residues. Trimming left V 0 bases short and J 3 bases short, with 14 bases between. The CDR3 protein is CASSQDVRVADTGELFF. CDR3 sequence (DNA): TGTGCCAGCAGCCAAGACGTGCGGGTGGCGGACACCGGGGAGCTGTTTTTT.

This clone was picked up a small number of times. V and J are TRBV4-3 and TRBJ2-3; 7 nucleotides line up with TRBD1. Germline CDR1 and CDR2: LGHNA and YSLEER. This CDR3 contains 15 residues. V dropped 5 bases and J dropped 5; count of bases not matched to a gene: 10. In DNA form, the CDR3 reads TGCGCCAGCAGCTACCGACAGGGTGGTGAAGATACGCAGTATTTT. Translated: CASSYRQGGEDTQYF.

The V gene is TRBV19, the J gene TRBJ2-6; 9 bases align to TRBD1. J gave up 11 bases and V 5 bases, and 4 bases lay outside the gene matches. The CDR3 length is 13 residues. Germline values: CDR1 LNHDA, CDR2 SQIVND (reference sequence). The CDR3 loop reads CASSWDRADVLTF. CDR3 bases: TGTGCCAGTAGTTGGGACAGGGCGGACGTCCTGACTTTC.

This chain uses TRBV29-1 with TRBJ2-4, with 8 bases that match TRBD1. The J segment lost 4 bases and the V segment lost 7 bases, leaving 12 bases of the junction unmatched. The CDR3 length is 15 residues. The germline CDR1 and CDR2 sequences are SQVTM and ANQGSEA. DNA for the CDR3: TGCAGCGCAACCGGGACAGGAAACTATAAAAACATTCAGTACTTC. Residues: CSATGTGNYKNIQYF.

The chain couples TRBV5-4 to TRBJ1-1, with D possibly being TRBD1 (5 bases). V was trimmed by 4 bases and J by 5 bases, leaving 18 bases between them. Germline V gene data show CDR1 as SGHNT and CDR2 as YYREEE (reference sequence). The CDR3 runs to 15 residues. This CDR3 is CASSLLGLGGTEAFF. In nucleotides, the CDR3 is TGTGCCAGCAGCCTCCTGGGGCTGGGAGGGACTGAAGCTTTCTTT.

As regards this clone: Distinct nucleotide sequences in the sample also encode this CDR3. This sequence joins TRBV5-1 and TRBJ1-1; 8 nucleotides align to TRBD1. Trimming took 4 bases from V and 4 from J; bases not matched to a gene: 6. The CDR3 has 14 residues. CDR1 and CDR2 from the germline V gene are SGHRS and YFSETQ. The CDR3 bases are TGCGCCAGCAGCCCTTCAGGGGGCAGCACTGAAGCTTTCTTT. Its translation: CASSPSGGSTEAFF.

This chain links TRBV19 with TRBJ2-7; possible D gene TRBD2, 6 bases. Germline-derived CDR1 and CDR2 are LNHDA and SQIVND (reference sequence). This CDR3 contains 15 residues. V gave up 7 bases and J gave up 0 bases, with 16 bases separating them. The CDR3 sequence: CASTSLSGDSYEQYF. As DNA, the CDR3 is TGTGCCAGTACCTCCCTTAGCGGTGACTCCTACGAGCAGTACTTC.

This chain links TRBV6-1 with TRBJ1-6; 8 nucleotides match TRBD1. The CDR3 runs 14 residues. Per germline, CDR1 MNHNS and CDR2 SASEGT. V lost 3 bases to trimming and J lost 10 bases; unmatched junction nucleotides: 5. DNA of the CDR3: TGTGCCAGCAGTGATCGGGACAGGTCCTCACCCCTCCACTTT. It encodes CASSDRDRSSPLHF.

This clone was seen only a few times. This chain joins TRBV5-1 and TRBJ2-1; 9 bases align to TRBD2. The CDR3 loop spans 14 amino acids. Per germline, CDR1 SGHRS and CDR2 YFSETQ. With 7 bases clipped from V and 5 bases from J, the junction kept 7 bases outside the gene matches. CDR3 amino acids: CASAQTSGNNEQFF. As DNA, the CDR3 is TGCGCCAGCGCCCAGACTAGCGGTAACAATGAGCAGTTCTTC. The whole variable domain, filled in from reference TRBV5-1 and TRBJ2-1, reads KAGVTQTPRYLIKTRGQQVTLSCSPISGHRSVSWYQQTPGQGLQFLFEYFSETQRNKGNFPGRFSGRQFSNSRSEMNVSTLELGDSALYLCASAQTSGNNEQFFGPGTRLTVL.

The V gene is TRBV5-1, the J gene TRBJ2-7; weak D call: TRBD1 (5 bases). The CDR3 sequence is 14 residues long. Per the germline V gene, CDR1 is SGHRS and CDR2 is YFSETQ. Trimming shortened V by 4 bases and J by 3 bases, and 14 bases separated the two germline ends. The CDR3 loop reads CASSRTPVVYEQYF. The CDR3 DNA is TGCGCCAGCAGCAGGACACCCGTAGTCTACGAGCAGTACTTC.

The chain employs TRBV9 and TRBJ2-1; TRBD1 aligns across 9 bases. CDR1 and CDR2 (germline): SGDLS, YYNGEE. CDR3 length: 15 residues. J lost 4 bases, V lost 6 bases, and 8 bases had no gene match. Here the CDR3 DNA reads TGTGCCAGCACCGGAACAGGGGGCGCTTACAATGAGCAGTTCTTC. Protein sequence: CASTGTGGAYNEQFF.

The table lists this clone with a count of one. The CDR3 sequence is CASRPAAGANVLTF. CDR3 nucleotide sequence: TGTGCCAGCCGCCCAGCGGCCGGGGCCAACGTCCTGACTTTC. J is TRBJ2-6 and V is TRBV6-2 or TRBV6-3; D is perhaps TRBD2 (5 bases). V was shortened by 8 bases and J by 4 bases, with 12 bases between the two germline ends. CDR1 MNHEY and CDR2 SVGEGT come from the germline V gene. This CDR3 is built from 14 residues.

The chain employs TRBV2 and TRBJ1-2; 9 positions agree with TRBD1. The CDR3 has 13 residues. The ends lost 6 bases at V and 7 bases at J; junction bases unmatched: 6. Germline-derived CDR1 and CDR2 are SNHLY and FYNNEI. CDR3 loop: CASRAGQGLGYTF. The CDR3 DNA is TGTGCCAGCAGGGCCGGACAGGGGCTTGGCTACACCTTC. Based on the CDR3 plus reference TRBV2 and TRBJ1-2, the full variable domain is EPEVTQTPSHQVTQMGQEVILRCVPISNHLYFYWYRQILGQKVEFLVSFYNNEISEKSEIFDDQFSVERPDGSNFTLKIRSTKLEDSAMYFCASRAGQGLGYTFGSGTRLTVV.

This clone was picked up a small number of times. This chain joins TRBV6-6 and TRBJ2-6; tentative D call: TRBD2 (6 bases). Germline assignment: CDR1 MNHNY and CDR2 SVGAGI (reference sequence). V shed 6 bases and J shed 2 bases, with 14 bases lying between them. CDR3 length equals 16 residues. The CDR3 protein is CASSFRRGAGANVLTF. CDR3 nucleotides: TGTGCCAGCAGCTTTCGGAGGGGCGCTGGGGCCAACGTCCTGACTTTC.

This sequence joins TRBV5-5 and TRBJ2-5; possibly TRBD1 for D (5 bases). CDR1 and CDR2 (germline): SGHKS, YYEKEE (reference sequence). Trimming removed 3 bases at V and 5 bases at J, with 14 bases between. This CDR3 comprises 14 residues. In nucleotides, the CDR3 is TGTGCCAGCAGCTCGCTCAGGGATCCGGAGACCCAGTACTTC. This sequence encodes CASSSLRDPETQYF.

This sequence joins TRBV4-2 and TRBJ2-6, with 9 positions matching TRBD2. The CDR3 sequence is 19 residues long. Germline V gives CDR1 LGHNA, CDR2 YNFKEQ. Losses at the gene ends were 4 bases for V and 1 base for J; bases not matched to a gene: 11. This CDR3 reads CASSPRFLAGTSGANVLTF. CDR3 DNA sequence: TGTGCCAGCAGCCCTCGTTTTCTAGCGGGGACATCTGGGGCCAACGTCCTGACTTTC.

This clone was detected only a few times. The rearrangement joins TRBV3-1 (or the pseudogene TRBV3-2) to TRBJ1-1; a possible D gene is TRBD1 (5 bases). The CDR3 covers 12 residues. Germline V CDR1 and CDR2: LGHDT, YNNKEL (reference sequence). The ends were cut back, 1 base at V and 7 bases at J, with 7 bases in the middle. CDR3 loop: CASSQGGLEAFF. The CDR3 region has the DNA TGTGCCAGCAGCCAAGGGGGACTTGAAGCTTTCTTT.

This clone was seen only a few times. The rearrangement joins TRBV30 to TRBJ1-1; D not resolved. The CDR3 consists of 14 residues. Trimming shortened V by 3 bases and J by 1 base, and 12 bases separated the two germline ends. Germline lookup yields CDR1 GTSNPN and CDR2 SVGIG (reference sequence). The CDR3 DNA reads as TGTGCCTGGAGCCACCGGGTTTCGAACACTGAAGCTTTCTTT. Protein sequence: CAWSHRVSNTEAFF. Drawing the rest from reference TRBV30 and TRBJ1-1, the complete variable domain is SQTIHQWPATLVQPVGSPLSLECTVEGTSNPNLYWYRQAAGRGLQLLFYSVGIGQISSEVPQNLSASRPQDRQFILSSKKLLLSDSGFYLCAWSHRVSNTEAFFGQGTRLTVV.

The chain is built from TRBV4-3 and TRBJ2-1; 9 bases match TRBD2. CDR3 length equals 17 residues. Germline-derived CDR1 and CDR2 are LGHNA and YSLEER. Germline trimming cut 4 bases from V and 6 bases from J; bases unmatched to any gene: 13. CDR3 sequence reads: CASSPQYVAGGRNEQFF. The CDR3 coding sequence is TGCGCCAGCAGCCCCCAATACGTTGCGGGGGGGCGCAATGAGCAGTTCTTC.

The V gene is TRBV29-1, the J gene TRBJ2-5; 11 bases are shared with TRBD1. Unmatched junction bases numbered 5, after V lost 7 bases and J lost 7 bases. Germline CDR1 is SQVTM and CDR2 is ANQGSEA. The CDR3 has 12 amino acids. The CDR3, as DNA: TGCAGCGGAGGACAGGGGGCGTGGACCCAGTACTTC. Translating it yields CSGGQGAWTQYF.

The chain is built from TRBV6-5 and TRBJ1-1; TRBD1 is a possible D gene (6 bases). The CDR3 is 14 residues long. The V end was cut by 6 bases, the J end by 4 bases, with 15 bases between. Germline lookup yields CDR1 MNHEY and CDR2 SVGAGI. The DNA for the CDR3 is TGTGCCAGCAGCACACAGGGCGGGGGCACTGAAGCTTTCTTT. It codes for CASSTQGGGTEAFF.

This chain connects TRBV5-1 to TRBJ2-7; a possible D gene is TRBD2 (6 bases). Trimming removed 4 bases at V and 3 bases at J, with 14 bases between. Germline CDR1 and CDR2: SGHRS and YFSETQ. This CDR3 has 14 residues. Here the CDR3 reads CASSEQGAGYEQYF. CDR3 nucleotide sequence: TGCGCCAGCAGCGAGCAGGGAGCGGGCTACGAGCAGTACTTC.

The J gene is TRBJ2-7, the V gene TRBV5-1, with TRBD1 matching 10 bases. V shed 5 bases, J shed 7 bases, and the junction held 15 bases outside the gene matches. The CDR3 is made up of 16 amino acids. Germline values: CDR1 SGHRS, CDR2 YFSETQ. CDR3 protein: CASRILPGQGQGEQYF. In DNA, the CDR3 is TGCGCCAGCAGAATCCTCCCGGGACAGGGGCAGGGGGAGCAGTACTTC.

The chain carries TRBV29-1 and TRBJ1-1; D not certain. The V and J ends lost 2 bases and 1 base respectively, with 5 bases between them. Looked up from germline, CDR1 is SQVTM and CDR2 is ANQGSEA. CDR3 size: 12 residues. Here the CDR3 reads CSVENGNTEAFF. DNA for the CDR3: TGCAGCGTTGAAAACGGGAACACTGAAGCTTTCTTT.

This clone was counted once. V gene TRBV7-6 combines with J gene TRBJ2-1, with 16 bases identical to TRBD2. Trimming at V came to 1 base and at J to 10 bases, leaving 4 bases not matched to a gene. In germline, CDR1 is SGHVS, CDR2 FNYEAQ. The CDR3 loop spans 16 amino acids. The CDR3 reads CASSLEGTSGRGEQFF. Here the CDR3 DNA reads TGTGCCAGCAGCTTAGAAGGGACTAGCGGGAGGGGCGAGCAGTTCTTC. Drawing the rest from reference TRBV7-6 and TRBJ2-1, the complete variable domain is GAGVSQSPRYKVTKRGQDVALRCDPISGHVSLYWYRQALGQGPEFLTYFNYEAQQDKSGLPNDRFSAERPEGSISTLTIQRTEQRDSAMYRCASSLEGTSGRGEQFFGPGTRLTVL.

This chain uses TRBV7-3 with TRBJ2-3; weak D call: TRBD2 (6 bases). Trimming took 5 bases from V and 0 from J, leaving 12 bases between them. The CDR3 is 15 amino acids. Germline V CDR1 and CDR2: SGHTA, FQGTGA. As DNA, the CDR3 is TGTGCCAGCAGCCCCGGGACTTCTAGCACAGATACGCAGTATTTT. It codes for CASSPGTSSTDTQYF.